The T cell receptor (beta chain) described here comes from a study of OX40 agonist ivuxolimab in advanced cancers. Whole-study results and caveats: Expanded clones were, on average, more numerous among CD8+ T cells than CD4+.

Notes on this clone: Its antigen is unknown.

The germline V and J ends were trimmed by 1 base and 0 bases, with 6 bases remaining between them. The V gene's germline CDR1 is LNHDA and CDR2 SQIVND (reference sequence). This CDR3 has 14 amino acids. Patients with autoimmune history or systemic immunosuppression were excluded. Samples of blood were obtained at baseline, on cycle 4 day 1, and on cycle 7 day 1. Assay used: immunoSEQ multiplex PCR; TCRdb lists only in-frame clones, some missing. Of fewer than 50,000 clones listed, roughly 89% were seen once; the top ten hold over 9%. This chain uses TRBV19 with TRBJ1-1; D not resolved. The clonotype originates from an adult with an advanced solid tumor such as melanoma, head and neck, liver or kidney cancer. The source material was CD4+ or CD8+ T cells sorted from blood, sampled in a trial of the OX40 agonist ivuxolimab. The CDR3 loop is CASSIGGLNTEAFF. CDR3 nucleotides: TGTGCCAGTAGTATAGGGGGATTGAACACTGAAGCTTTCTTT.